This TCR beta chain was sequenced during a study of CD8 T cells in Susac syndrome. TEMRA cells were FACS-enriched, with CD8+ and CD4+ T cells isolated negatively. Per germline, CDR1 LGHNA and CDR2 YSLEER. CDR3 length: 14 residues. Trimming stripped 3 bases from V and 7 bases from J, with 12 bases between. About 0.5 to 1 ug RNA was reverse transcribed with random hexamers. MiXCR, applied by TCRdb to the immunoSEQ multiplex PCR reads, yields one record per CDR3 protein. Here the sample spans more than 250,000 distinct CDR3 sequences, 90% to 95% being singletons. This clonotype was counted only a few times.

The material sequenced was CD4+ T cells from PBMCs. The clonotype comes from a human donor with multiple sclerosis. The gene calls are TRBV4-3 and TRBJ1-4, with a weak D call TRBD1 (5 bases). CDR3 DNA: TGCGCCAGCAGCCACCCCGGGGCGGGTGAAAAACTGTTTTTT. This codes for CASSHPGAGEKLFF.